Listed below are T cell receptor beta chains from one sample, sequenced in a study of cytomegalovirus exposure and HLA in healthy donors. Only in-frame clones appear in the TCRdb table, and some are missing; sequencing was by immunoSEQ multiplex PCR. The data show about 82,000 clones, roughly 80% seen once. The sequenced sample consisted of PBMCs. These receptor sequences come from a human donor in good health. The CDR3 runs from the conserved cysteine through the conserved F or W. A D gene is named only where the DNA matches it firmly. Size values are once, few and many counts, or a class for expanded clones, and some rows have none.

TRBD2,TRBJ2-1,TRBV4-3,.,CASSQGVGRGVYNEQFF,TGCGCCAGCAGCCAAGGAGTAGGGCGGGGGGTCTACAATGAGCAGTTCTTC
TRBD2,TRBJ2-1,TRBV5-4,.,CASSLAGAAGGIDNEQFF,TGTGCCAGCAGCTTGGCGGGCGCAGCGGGGGGGATAGACAATGAGCAGTTCTTC
TRBD1,TRBJ1-5,TRBV5-1,.,CASSLEGAATQPQHF,TGCGCCAGCAGCTTGGAGGGGGCGGCAACTCAGCCCCAGCATTTT
.,TRBJ1-1,TRBV7-6,once,CASSAWSYDGSNTEAFF,TGTGCCAGCAGCGCCTGGTCGTATGACGGGTCGAACACTGAAGCTTTCTTT
.,TRBJ1-2,TRBV6-1,.,CASSEDGVVRGDGYTF,TGTGCCAGCAGTGAAGACGGGGTAGTACGCGGGGATGGCTACACCTTC
.,TRBJ2-7,TRBV28,once,CASSFISYEQYF,TGTGCCAGCAGTTTCATCTCCTACGAGCAGTACTTC
TRBD1,TRBJ1-2,TRBV2,.,CASSQQGADGYTF,TGTGCCAGCAGCCAACAGGGGGCAGATGGCTACACCTTC
TRBD1,TRBJ1-6,TRBV29-1,.,CSVAETGDSPLHF,TGCAGCGTTGCGGAGACAGGGGATTCACCCCTCCACTTT
.,TRBJ1-5,TRBV30,.,CAWSTGSHQPQNF,TGTGCCTGGAGTACAGGGTCGCATCAGCCCCAGAATTTT
.,TRBJ1-2,TRBV5-1,.,CASSLGDISGGYTF,TGCGCCAGCAGCTTGGGGGACATCTCAGGTGGCTACACCTTC
.,TRBJ2-7,TRBV7-9,.,CSSSLRGDEQYF,TGTTCCAGCAGCTTACGCGGTGACGAGCAGTACTTC
TRBD1,TRBJ2-7,TRBV13,once,CASSLGGAGQGKDGQYF,TGTGCCAGCAGCTTAGGAGGTGCGGGACAGGGTAAAGACGGGCAGTACTTC
TRBD1,TRBJ2-7,TRBV4-3,.,CASSPGTGFTYEQYF,TGCGCCAGCAGCCCCGGGACAGGGTTCACCTACGAGCAGTACTTC
TRBD1,TRBJ1-1,TRBV23-1,.,CASSQSIRQGAPLYTEAFF,TGCGCCAGCAGTCAATCTATTAGACAGGGAGCCCCCCTATACACTGAAGCTTTCTTT
TRBD1,TRBJ1-4,TRBV5-6,.,CASSLAYRGAEKLFF,TGTGCCAGCAGCTTGGCCTACAGGGGGGCTGAAAAACTGTTTTTT
.,TRBJ1-1,TRBV6-4,.,CASSATTQGNTEAFF,TGTGCCAGCAGTGCAACGACACAGGGAAACACTGAAGCTTTCTTT
TRBD2,TRBJ2-1,TRBV30,.,CAWSSGGAGEQFF,TGTGCCTGGAGTAGCGGGGGGGCGGGGGAGCAGTTCTTC
.,TRBJ1-3,TRBV7-7,.,CASSLTVSGNTIYF,TGTGCCAGCAGCTTAACAGTTTCTGGAAACACCATATATTTT
.,TRBJ2-1,TRBV5-1,.,CASTPSESYNEQFF,TGCGCCAGCACCCCCAGCGAGTCCTACAATGAGCAGTTCTTC
.,TRBJ1-1,TRBV5-6,many,CASSLFREAEAFF,TGTGCCAGCAGCTTGTTCAGGGAAGCTGAAGCTTTCTTT
TRBD1,TRBJ1-2,TRBV4-3,few,CASSQALTGQTGYTF,TGCGCCAGCAGCCAAGCCCTGACAGGGCAAACTGGCTACACCTTC
TRBD1,TRBJ2-2,TRBV6-1,.,CASKRDRENTGELFF,TGTGCCAGCAAGAGGGACAGGGAGAACACCGGGGAGCTGTTTTTT
TRBD1,TRBJ2-1,TRBV11-2,.,CASSWRGQAIHNEQFF,TGTGCCAGCAGCTGGCGGGGACAGGCGATTCACAATGAGCAGTTCTTC
.,TRBJ1-2,TRBV5-1,.,CASSPLGGPNYGYPF,TGCGCCAGCAGCCCCCTTGGGGGCCCTAACTATGGCTACCCCTTC
.,TRBJ2-7,TRBV5-6,few,CASSLVRQVAYEQYF,TGTGCCAGCAGCTTGGTTCGACAGGTCGCCTACGAGCAGTACTTC
.,TRBJ1-1,TRBV11-2,.,CASSSLTGTEAFF,TGTGCCAGCAGCTCCCTGACAGGCACTGAAGCTTTCTTT
TRBD1,TRBJ1-2,TRBV6-6,.,CASSYGSGGANGYPF,TGTGCCAGCAGTTACGGGTCAGGGGGCGCAAATGGCTACCCCTTC
.,TRBJ1-1,TRBV2,few,CASTADSNTEAFF,TGTGCCAGCACCGCGGACAGTAACACTGAAGCTTTCTTT
TRBD2,TRBJ2-5,TRBV6-6,once,CASSPGLAGVETQYF,TGTGCCAGCAGTCCTGGACTAGCGGGGGTAGAGACCCAGTACTTC
.,TRBJ2-3,TRBV5-1,.,CASSLGLADSTDTQYF,TGCGCCAGCAGCTTGGGCCTAGCCGACAGCACAGATACGCAGTATTTT
.,TRBJ1-1,TRBV5-1,.,CASSPRVTGMNTEAFF,TGCGCCAGCAGCCCAAGGGTAACGGGGATGAACACTGAAGCTTTCTTT
.,TRBJ2-5,TRBV5-4,.,CASSPGTLQETQYF,TGTGCCAGCAGCCCCGGGACTCTTCAAGAGACCCAGTACTTC
TRBD2,TRBJ2-3,TRBV9,.,CASSGRLAGGGDTQYF,TGTGCCAGCAGCGGACGACTAGCGGGGGGAGGGGATACGCAGTATTTT
TRBD1,TRBJ1-1,TRBV7-2,few,CASSDRGFGTEAFF,TGTGCCAGCAGCGACAGGGGGTTCGGCACTGAAGCTTTCTTT
TRBD2,TRBJ2-7,TRBV2,few,CASSDGRRSSYEQYF,TGTGCCAGCAGTGACGGGAGGAGGAGCTCCTACGAGCAGTACTTC
.,TRBJ1-2,TRBV30,few,CACNTLYGYTF,TGTGCCTGTAACACGCTCTATGGCTACACCTTC
TRBD1,TRBJ1-3,TRBV5-1,.,CASSLEGARNTIYF,TGCGCCAGCAGCTTGGAGGGGGCGAGAAACACCATATATTTT
TRBD1,TRBJ2-1,TRBV15,.,CATSGGGSYNEQFF,TGTGCCACATCAGGGGGCGGGTCCTACAATGAGCAGTTCTTC
TRBD1,TRBJ1-5,TRBV10-3,.,CAISGDRGEGTQPQHF,TGTGCCATCAGTGGGGACAGGGGAGAGGGGACTCAGCCCCAGCATTTT
.,TRBJ1-3,TRBV19,.,CASRAGPRDLGNTIYF,TGTGCCAGTAGAGCGGGACCGCGCGATCTCGGAAACACCATATATTTT
TRBD1,TRBJ2-7,TRBV6-6,.,CASSYGTGPYEQYF,TGTGCCAGCAGTTACGGGACAGGGCCCTACGAGCAGTACTTC
.,TRBJ1-3,TRBV7-8,.,CASSLVGLQSSGNTIYF,TGTGCCAGCAGCTTAGTGGGACTACAATCCTCTGGAAACACCATATATTTT
.,TRBJ1-2,TRBV6-6,.,CASSDDQGFGYTF,TGTGCCAGCAGTGACGATCAGGGATTTGGCTACACCTTC
TRBD1,TRBJ1-2,TRBV2,.,CASRETGGNYGYTF,TGTGCCAGCAGGGAGACAGGGGGGAACTATGGCTACACCTTC
.,TRBJ2-3,TRBV15,.,CATSRDPDSSTDTQYF,TGTGCCACCAGCAGAGACCCGGACAGTAGCACAGATACGCAGTATTTT
.,TRBJ1-1,TRBV30,.,CAWSVQENTEAFF,TGTGCCTGGAGTGTACAGGAGAACACTGAAGCTTTCTTT
TRBD2,TRBJ2-3,TRBV30,.,CAWSVLAGRRGTDTQYF,TGTGCCTGGAGTGTCCTAGCGGGGCGGCGGGGCACAGATACGCAGTATTTT
.,TRBJ1-2,TRBV2,.,CASSEAGQQLNYGYTF,TGTGCCAGCAGTGAAGCTGGACAGCAACTGAACTATGGCTACACCTTC
TRBD1,TRBJ1-1,TRBV19,.,CASSTNPGGRGLGEAFF,TGTGCCAGTAGTACCAATCCAGGGGGCCGAGGACTCGGTGAAGCTTTCTTT
TRBD1,TRBJ1-3,TRBV11-2,.,CASSFDRGQGNTIYF,TGTGCCAGCAGCTTCGACAGGGGGCAAGGAAACACCATATATTTT
.,TRBJ1-2,TRBV6-1,.,CASSDRASGGYGYTF,TGTGCCAGCAGTGACCGGGCGTCGGGAGGGTATGGCTACACCTTC